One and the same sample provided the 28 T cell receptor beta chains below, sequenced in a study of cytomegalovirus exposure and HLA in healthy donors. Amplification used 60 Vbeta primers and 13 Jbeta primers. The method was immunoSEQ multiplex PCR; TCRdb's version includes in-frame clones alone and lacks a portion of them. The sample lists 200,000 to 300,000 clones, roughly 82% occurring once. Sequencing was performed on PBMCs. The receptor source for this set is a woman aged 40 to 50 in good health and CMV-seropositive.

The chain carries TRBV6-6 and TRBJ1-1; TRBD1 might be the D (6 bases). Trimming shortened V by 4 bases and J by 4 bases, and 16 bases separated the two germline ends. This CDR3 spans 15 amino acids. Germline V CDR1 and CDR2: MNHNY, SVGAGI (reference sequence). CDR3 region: CASSSAGAGGTEAFF. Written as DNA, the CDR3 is TGTGCCAGCAGTTCAGCGGGGGCGGGGGGCACTGAAGCTTTCTTT.

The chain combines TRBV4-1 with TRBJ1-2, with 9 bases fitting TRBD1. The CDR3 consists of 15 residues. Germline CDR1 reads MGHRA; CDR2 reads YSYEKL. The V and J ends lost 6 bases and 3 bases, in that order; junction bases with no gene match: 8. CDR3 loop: CASRDRDRAHYGYTF. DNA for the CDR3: TGCGCCAGCAGAGACCGGGACAGGGCCCACTATGGCTACACCTTC.

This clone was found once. The DNA of the CDR3 is TGTGCCAGCAGCTTAGAGCTGACAGGGGGCAATGGCTACACCTTC. This gives the protein CASSLELTGGNGYTF. This chain links TRBV7-9 with TRBJ1-2, with 10 bases identical to TRBD1. CDR3 length: 15 amino acids. Germline V gene lookup returns CDR1 SEHNR and CDR2 FQNEAQ (reference sequence). Trimming took 1 base from V and 6 from J; bases not matched to a gene: 5.

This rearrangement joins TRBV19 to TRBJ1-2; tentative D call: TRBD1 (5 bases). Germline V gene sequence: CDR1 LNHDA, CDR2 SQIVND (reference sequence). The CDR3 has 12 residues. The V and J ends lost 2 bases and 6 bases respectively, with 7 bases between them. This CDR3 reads CASSIRGNGYTF. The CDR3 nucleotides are TGTGCCAGTAGTATAAGGGGCAATGGCTACACCTTC.

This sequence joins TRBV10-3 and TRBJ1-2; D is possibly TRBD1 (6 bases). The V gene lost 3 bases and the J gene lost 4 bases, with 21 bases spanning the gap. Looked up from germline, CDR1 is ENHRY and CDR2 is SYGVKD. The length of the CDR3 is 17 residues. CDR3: CAISEGVAGAGGYGYTF. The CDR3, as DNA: TGTGCCATCAGTGAAGGAGTGGCAGGGGCTGGTGGCTATGGCTACACCTTC.

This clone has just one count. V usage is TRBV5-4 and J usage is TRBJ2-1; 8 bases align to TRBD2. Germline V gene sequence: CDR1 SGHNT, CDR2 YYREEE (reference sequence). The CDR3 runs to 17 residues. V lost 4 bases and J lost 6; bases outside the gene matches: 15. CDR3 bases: TGTGCCAGCAGCAAGGAGGGCCGAGCGGGAGCTGGCAATGAGCAGTTCTTC. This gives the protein CASSKEGRAGAGNEQFF.

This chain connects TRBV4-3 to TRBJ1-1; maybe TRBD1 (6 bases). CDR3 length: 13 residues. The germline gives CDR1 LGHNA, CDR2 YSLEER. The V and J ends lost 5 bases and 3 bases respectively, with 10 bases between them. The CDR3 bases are TGCGCCAGCAGCGAGGGGGAAGACACTGAAGCTTTCTTT. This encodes CASSEGEDTEAFF.

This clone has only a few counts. The CDR3: CAISPRTGGTDTQYF. DNA for the CDR3: TGTGCCATCAGTCCACGGACAGGGGGCACAGATACGCAGTATTTT. This chain uses TRBV10-3 with TRBJ2-3, with 9 nucleotides matching TRBD1. Per germline, CDR1 ENHRY and CDR2 SYGVKD. V shed 5 bases and J 1 base; nucleotides not matched to a gene: 4. The CDR3 runs 15 residues.

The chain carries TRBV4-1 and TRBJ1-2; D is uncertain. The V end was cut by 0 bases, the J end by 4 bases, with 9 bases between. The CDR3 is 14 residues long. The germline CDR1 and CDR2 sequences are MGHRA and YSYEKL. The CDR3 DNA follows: TGCGCCAGCAGCCAAGATGCACAGCTCTATGGCTACACCTTC. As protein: CASSQDAQLYGYTF.

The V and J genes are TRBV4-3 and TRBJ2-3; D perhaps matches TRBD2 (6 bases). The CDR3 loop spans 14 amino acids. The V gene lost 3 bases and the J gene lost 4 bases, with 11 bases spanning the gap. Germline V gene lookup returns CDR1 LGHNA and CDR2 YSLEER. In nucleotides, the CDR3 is TGCGCCAGCAGCCAGGGGGGTCTAGCAGATACGCAGTATTTT. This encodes CASSQGGLADTQYF.

CDR3 protein: CASSQDASGRAGEQFF. CDR3 coding DNA: TGCGCCAGCAGCCAAGACGCCAGCGGGAGGGCCGGTGAGCAGTTCTTC. J is TRBJ2-1 and V is TRBV4-3; 10 nucleotides match TRBD2. V shed 0 bases and J 9 bases; nucleotides not matched to a gene: 8. The CDR3 is 16 amino acids. Germline CDR1 and CDR2: LGHNA and YSLEER.

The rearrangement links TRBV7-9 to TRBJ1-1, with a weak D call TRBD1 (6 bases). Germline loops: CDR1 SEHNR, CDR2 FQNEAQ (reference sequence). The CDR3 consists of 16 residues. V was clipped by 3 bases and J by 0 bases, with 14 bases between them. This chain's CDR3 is CASSLTGVVLNTEAFF. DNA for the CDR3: TGTGCCAGCAGCTTGACAGGCGTCGTTTTGAACACTGAAGCTTTCTTT.

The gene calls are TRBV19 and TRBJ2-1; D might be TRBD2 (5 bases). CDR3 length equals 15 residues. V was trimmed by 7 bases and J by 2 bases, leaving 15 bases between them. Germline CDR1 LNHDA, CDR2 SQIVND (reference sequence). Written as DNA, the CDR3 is TGTGCCAGTACCGGGGTGAGCGGTGCCTACAATGAGCAGTTCTTC. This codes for CASTGVSGAYNEQFF.

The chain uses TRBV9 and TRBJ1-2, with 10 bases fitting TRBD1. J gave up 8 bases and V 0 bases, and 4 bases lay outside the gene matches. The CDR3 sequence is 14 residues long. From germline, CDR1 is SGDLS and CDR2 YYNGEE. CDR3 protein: CASSVGQGALGYTF. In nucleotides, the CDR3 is TGTGCCAGCAGCGTAGGACAGGGGGCACTGGGCTACACCTTC.

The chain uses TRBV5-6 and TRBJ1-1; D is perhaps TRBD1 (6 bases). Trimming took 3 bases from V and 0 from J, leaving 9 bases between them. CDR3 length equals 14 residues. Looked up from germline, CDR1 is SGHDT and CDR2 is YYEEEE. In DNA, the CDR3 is TGTGCCAGCAGCTCGGACAGCTTGAACACTGAAGCTTTCTTT. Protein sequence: CASSSDSLNTEAFF.

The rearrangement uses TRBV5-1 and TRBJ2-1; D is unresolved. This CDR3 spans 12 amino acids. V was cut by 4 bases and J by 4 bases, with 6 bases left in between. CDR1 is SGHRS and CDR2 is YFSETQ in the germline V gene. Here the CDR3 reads CASSNSYNEQFF. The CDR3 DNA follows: TGCGCCAGCAGCAACTCTTACAATGAGCAGTTCTTC.

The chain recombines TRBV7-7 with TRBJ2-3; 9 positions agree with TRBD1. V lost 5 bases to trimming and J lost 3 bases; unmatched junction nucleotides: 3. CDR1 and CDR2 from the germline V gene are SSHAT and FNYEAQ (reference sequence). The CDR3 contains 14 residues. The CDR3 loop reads CASSPGQGTDTQYF. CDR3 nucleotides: TGTGCCAGCAGCCCGGGACAGGGTACAGATACGCAGTATTTT.

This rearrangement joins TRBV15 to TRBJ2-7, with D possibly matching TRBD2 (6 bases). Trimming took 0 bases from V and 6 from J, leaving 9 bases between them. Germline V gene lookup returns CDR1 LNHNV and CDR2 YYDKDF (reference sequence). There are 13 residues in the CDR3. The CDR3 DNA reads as TGTGCCACCAGCAGAGACCGGGACTCCGAGCAGTACTTC. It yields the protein CATSRDRDSEQYF.

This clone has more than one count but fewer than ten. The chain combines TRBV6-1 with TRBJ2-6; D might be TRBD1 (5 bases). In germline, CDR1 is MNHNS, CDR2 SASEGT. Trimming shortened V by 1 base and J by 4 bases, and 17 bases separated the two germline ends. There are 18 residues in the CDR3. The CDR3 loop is CASSEDRQIVLGANVLTF. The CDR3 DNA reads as TGTGCCAGCAGTGAAGACCGACAGATAGTTCTGGGGGCCAACGTCCTGACTTTC.

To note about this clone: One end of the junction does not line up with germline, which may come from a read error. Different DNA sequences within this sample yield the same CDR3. CDR3 coding DNA: TGTGCCTGGAGTCCGGGACAGATAAATTCCCCCCTCCACTTT. This sequence encodes CAWSPGQINSPLHF. The V gene is TRBV30, the J gene TRBJ1-6, with 7 bases lining up with TRBD1. Germline loops: CDR1 GTSNPN, CDR2 SVGIG (reference sequence). This CDR3 contains 14 residues.

The DNA of the CDR3 is TGTGCCAGCTCACAACAGGGGGCAGTTGGAAACACCATATATTTT. Its protein product is CASSQQGAVGNTIYF. The chain has TRBV18 and TRBJ1-3; 9 bases are a match to TRBD1. Germline CDR1 and CDR2: KGHSH and LQKENI. Trimming cost V 4 bases and J 3 bases; bases outside gene matches: 4. CDR3 length equals 15 residues.

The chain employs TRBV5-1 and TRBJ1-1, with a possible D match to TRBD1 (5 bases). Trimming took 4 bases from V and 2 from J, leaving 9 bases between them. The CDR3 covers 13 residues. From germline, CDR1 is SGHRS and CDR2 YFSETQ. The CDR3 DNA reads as TGCGCCAGCAGCCTAGGGGTTAACACTGAAGCTTTCTTT. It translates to CASSLGVNTEAFF.

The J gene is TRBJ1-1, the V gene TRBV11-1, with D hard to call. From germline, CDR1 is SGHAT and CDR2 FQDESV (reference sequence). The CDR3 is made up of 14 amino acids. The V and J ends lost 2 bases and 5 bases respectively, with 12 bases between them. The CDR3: CASSLNIGETEAFF. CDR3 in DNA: TGTGCCAGCAGCTTAAACATTGGGGAGACTGAAGCTTTCTTT.

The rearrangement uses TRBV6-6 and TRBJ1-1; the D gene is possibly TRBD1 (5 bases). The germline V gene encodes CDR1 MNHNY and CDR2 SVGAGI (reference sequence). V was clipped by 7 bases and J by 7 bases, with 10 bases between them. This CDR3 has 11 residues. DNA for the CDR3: TGTGCCAGCAAGGCGGACATTGAAGCTTTCTTT. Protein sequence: CASKADIEAFF.

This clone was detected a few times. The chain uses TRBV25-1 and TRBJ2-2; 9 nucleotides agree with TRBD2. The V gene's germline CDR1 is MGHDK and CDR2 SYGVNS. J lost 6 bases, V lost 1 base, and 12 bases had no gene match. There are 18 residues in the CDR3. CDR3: CASSESWRDSGSAGELFF. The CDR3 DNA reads TGTGCCAGCAGTGAATCGTGGAGGGATAGCGGGAGCGCCGGGGAGCTGTTTTTT.

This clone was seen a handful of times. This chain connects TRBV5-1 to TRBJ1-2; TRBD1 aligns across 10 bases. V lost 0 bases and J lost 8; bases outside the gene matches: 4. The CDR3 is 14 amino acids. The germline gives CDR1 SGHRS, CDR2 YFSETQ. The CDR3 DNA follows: TGCGCCAGCAGCTTGGGGGACAGGGGCGACGGCTACACCTTC. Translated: CASSLGDRGDGYTF.

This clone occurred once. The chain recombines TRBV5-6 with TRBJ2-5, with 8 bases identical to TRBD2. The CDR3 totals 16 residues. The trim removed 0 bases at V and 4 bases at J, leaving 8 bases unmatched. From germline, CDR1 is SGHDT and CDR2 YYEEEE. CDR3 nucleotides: TGTGCCAGCAGCTTGGTAACGGGGGGGCCAGGAGAGACCCAGTACTTC. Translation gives CASSLVTGGPGETQYF.

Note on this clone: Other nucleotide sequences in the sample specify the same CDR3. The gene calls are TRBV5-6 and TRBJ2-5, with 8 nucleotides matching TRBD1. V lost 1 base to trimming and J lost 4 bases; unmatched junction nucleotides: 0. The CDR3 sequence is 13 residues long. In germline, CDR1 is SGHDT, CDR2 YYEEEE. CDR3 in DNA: TGTGCCAGCAGCTTGACAGGGGGAGAGACCCAGTACTTC. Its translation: CASSLTGGETQYF.